A selection of T cell receptor beta chains follows, all from one sample in a study of T cells in Graves' hyperthyroidism and ophthalmopathy. TCRdb fed the multiplex PCR reads into MiXCR, producing one record per CDR3 protein. The repertoire holds about 640,000 distinct CDR3 sequences, with 20% to 25% as singletons. Sequencing was done on a sample of blood. These receptor sequences come from a man aged 25-45 years with Graves' ophthalmopathy. CDR3s include the opening cysteine and the closing phenylalanine or tryptophan. Each record gives: clone size, J gene, D gene, V gene, CDR3 protein, CDR3 DNA. A D gene is named only where the DNA matches it firmly. Not every row has a clone size; where given, it reads once, few, many or a size class.

abundance: NA
j_gene: TRBJ1-5
d_gene: NA
v_gene: TRBV6-1
CDR3aa: CASSEAGLFNQPQHF
CDR3nt: TGTGCCAGCAGTGAGGCAGGACTATTCAATCAGCCCCAGCATTTT

abundance: many
j_gene: TRBJ2-3
d_gene: TRBD1
v_gene: TRBV24-1
CDR3aa: CATSDFGQGTDTQYF
CDR3nt: TGTGCCACCAGTGACTTCGGACAGGGCACAGATACGCAGTATTTT

abundance: NA
j_gene: TRBJ2-2
d_gene: NA
v_gene: TRBV12-3/TRBV12-4
CDR3aa: CASGASLGGELFF
CDR3nt: TGTGCCAGCGGGGCATCCCTTGGAGGGGAGCTGTTTTTT

abundance: few
j_gene: TRBJ2-5
d_gene: TRBD1
v_gene: TRBV18
CDR3aa: CASSRSRGLEETQYF
CDR3nt: TGTGCCAGCTCACGGTCCAGGGGGTTGGAAGAGACCCAGTACTTC

abundance: many
j_gene: TRBJ2-5
d_gene: TRBD2
v_gene: TRBV3-1
CDR3aa: CASSQGSGARETQYF
CDR3nt: TGTGCCAGCAGCCAAGGAAGCGGGGCTCGGGAGACCCAGTACTTC

abundance: NA
j_gene: TRBJ1-6
d_gene: NA
v_gene: TRBV30
CDR3aa: CAWTGESYSPLHF
CDR3nt: TGTGCCTGGACAGGGGAGAGTTATTCACCCCTCCACTTT

abundance: many
j_gene: TRBJ1-5
d_gene: TRBD1
v_gene: TRBV11-2
CDR3aa: CASSLGTDPYSNQPQHF
CDR3nt: TGTGCCAGCAGCTTGGGGACAGATCCATATAGCAATCAGCCCCAGCATTTT

abundance: NA
j_gene: TRBJ1-1
d_gene: NA
v_gene: TRBV7-9
CDR3aa: CASSSGVRNTEAFF
CDR3nt: TGTGCCAGCAGCTCAGGGGTCCGGAACACTGAAGCTTTCTTT

abundance: few
j_gene: TRBJ2-1
d_gene: NA
v_gene: TRBV11-2
CDR3aa: CASSLVVSKPNEQFF
CDR3nt: TGTGCCAGCAGCTTAGTAGTATCCAAACCCAATGAGCAGTTCTTC

abundance: few
j_gene: TRBJ1-1
d_gene: NA
v_gene: TRBV15
CDR3aa: CATSEQGNTEAFF
CDR3nt: TGTGCCACTAGTGAACAGGGGAACACTGAAGCTTTCTTT

abundance: NA
j_gene: TRBJ2-3
d_gene: TRBD1
v_gene: TRBV4-1
CDR3aa: CASSQGLQGPPRADTQYF
CDR3nt: TGCGCCAGCAGCCAAGGCCTACAGGGGCCACCCAGGGCAGATACGCAGTATTTT

abundance: many
j_gene: TRBJ1-1
d_gene: NA
v_gene: TRBV4-3
CDR3aa: CASSQDRGSSEAFF
CDR3nt: TGCGCCAGCAGCCAAGATAGGGGGTCGTCCGAAGCTTTCTTT

abundance: few
j_gene: TRBJ2-2
d_gene: TRBD2
v_gene: TRBV2
CDR3aa: CASSSGLAGSNTGELFF
CDR3nt: TGTGCCAGCAGTTCGGGACTAGCGGGATCGAACACCGGGGAGCTGTTTTTT

abundance: NA
j_gene: TRBJ2-1
d_gene: NA
v_gene: TRBV19
CDR3aa: CASTPGGLDEQFF
CDR3nt: TGTGCCAGTACCCCAGGGGGGCTGGATGAGCAGTTCTTC